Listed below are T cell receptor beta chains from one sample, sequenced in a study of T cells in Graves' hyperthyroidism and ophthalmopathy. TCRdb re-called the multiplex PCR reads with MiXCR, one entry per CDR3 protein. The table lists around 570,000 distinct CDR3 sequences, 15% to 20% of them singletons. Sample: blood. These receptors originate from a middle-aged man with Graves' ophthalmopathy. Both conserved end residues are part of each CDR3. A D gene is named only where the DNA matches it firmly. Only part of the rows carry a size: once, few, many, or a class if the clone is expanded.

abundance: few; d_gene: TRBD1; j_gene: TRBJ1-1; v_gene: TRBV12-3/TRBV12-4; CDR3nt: TGTGCCAGCAGTTCCTGGGACAGGGGTATGAACACTGAAGCTTTCTTT; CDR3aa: CASSSWDRGMNTEAFF
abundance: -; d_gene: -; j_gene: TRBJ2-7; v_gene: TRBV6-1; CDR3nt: TGTGCCAGCAGTGAAGAGGTGAAGAGCTCCTACGAGCAGTACTTC; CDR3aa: CASSEEVKSSYEQYF
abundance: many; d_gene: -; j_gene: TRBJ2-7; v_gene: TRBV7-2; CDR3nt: TGTGCCAGCAGTCGAGACGGCAGGGGTCCCTACGAGCAGTACTTC; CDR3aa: CASSRDGRGPYEQYF
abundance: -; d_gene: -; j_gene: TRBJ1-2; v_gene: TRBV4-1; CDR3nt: TGCGCCAGCAGCCAAGCGAACGCACAGGGTGGCTATGGCTACACCTTC; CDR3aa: CASSQANAQGGYGYTF
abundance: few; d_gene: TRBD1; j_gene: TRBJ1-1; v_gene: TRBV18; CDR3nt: TGTGCCAGCTCACCCGATAGGACAGGCGGTAAAACTGAAGCTTTCTTT; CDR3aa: CASSPDRTGGKTEAFF
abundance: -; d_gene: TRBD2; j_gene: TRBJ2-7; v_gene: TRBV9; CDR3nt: TGTGCCAGCAGCCCGCGGACTAGCGATTTCTACGAGCAGTACTTC; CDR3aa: CASSPRTSDFYEQYF
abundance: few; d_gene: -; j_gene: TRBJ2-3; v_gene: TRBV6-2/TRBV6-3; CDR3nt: TGTGCCAGCAGTTACTCCGGCGGGGTGGGCACAGATACGCAGTATTTT; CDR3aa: CASSYSGGVGTDTQYF
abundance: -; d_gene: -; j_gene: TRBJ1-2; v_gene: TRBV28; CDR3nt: TGTGCCAGCAGTTTATCAGGGAGCGACTATGGCTACACCTTC; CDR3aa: CASSLSGSDYGYTF
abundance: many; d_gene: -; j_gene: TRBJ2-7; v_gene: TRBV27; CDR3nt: TGTGCCAGCAGTGACAACTACGAGCAGTACTTC; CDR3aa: CASSDNYEQYF
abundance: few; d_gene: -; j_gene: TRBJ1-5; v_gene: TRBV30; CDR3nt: TGTGCCTGGAGTGGACAGGCGATCACTCAGCCCCAGCATTTT; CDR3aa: CAWSGQAITQPQHF
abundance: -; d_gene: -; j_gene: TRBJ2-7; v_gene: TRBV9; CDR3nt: TGTGCCAGCAGCGTACGGGATAACTACGAGCAGTACTTC; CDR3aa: CASSVRDNYEQYF
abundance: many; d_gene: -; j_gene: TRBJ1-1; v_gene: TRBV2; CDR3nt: TGTGCCAGCAGTGTGATCAGGGACACTGAAGCTTTCTTT; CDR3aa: CASSVIRDTEAFF
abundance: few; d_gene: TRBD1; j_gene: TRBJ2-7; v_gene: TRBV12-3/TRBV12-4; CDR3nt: TGTGCCAGCAGTTTCAGAGGGGGCACAGGCGAGCAGTACTTC; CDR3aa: CASSFRGGTGEQYF
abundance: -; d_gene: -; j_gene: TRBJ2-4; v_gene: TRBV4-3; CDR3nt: TGCGCCAGCAGCCAAGATGGTGGGGTTGGCAGAAACATTCAGTACTTC; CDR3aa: CASSQDGGVGRNIQYF
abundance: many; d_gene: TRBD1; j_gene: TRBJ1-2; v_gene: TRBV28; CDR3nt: TGTGCCAGCACTGTAACCGACAGGGAAAACTATGGCTACACCTTC; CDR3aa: CASTVTDRENYGYTF
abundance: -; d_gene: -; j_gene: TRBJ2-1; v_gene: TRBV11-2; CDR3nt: TGTGCCAGCAGAAGACTCAGGGGGAGGACCTACAATGAGCAGTTCTTC; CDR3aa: CASRRLRGRTYNEQFF
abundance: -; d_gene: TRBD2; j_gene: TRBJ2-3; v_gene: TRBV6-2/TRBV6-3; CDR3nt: TGTGCCAGCAGTTACCCGGGGACTAGCGGGAGCGTAGATACGCAGTATTTT; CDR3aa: CASSYPGTSGSVDTQYF
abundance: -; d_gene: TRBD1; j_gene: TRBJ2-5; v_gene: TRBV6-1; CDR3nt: TGTGCCAGCAGTACCCAGGGGAGAGGGACAGTCAAGAGGACCCAGTACTTC; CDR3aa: CASSTQGRGTVKRTQYF
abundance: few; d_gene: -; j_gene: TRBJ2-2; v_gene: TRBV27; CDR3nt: TGTGCCAGCAGTTTATTACCCTCGGCGGGGGAGCTGTTTTTT; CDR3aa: CASSLLPSAGELFF
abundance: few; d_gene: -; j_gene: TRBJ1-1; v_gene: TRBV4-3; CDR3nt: TGCGCCAGCAGCCAAGGTCCCGGCTTTATCCACACTGAAGCTTTCTTT; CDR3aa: CASSQGPGFIHTEAFF
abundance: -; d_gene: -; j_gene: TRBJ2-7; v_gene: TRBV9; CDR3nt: TGTGCCAGCAGCGTAGGTCCCCTCGGCTCCTACGAGCAGTACTTC; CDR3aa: CASSVGPLGSYEQYF
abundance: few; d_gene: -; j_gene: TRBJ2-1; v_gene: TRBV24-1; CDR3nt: TGTGCCACCAGTGATTACAGGGTACCCTACAATGAGCAGTTCTTC; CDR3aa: CATSDYRVPYNEQFF
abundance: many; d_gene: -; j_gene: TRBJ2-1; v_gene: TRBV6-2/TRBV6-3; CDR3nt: TGTGCCAGCAGTTACCCGGGACTCCCCTACAATGAGCAGTTCTTC; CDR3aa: CASSYPGLPYNEQFF
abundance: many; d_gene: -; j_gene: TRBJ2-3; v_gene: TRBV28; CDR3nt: TGTGCCAGCAGTTTGCTGGGGGATACGCAGTATTTT; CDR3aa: CASSLLGDTQYF
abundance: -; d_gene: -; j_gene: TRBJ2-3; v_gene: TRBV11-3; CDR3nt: TGTGCCAGCAGCTTAGCCCCCACCCTACGACCGTATTTT; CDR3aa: CASSLAPTLRPYF
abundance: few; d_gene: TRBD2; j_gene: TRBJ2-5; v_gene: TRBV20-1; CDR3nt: TGCAGTGCTCTTCCCCACCCCGGGGCGGGGGGCAAAGAGACCCAGTACTTC; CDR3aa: CSALPHPGAGGKETQYF
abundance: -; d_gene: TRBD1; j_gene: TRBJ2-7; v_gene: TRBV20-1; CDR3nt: TGCAGTGCTAGCGCGGACAGGGGTTACGAGCAGTACTTC; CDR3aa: CSASADRGYEQYF
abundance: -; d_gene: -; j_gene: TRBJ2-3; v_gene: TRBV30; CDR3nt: TGTGCCTGGAGTGGGCTAGGAGGCACAGATACGCAGTATTTT; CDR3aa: CAWSGLGGTDTQYF
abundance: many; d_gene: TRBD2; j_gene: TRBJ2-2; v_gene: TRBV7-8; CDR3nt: TGTGCCAGCAGCCCCCGCGGTAGCGGGAGGAACACCGGGGAGCTGTTTTTT; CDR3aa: CASSPRGSGRNTGELFF
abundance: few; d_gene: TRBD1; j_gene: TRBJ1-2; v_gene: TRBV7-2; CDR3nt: TGTGCCAGCAGCTTTGGAGGGGGCAGGTCCTCGGGTGGCTACACCTTC; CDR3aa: CASSFGGGRSSGGYTF
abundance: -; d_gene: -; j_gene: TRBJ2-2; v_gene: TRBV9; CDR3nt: TGTGCCAGCAGCTTACGACTAAGCGGGTCCACCGGGGAGCTGTTTTTT; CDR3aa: CASSLRLSGSTGELFF
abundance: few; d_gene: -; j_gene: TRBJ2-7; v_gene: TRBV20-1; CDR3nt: TGCTCCGGTGGGGGGATGTACGAGCAGTACTTC; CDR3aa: CSGGGMYEQYF
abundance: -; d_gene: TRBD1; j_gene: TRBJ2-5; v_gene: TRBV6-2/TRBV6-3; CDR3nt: TGTGCCAGCACCAGGGGGTGGCAAGAGACCCAGTACTTC; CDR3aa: CASTRGWQETQYF
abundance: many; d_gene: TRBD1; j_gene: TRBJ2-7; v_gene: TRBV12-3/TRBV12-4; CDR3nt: TGTGCCAGCAGTTTTCGACAGGGCCCCTACGAGCAGTACTTC; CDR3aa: CASSFRQGPYEQYF
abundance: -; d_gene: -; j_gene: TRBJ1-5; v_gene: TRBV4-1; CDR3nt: TGCGCCAGCAGCCAAGATCCCTTTCAGCCCCAGCATTTT; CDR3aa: CASSQDPFQPQHF
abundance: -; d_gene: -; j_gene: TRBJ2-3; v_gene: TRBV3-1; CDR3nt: TGTGCCACTGAGGGCGCCGATACGCAGTATTTT; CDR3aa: CATEGADTQYF
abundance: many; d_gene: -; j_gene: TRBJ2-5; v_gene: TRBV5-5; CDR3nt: TGTGCCAGCAGCTACGGGACCCAAGAGACCCAGTACTTC; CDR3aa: CASSYGTQETQYF
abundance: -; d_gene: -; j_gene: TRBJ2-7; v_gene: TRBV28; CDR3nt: TGTGCCAGCATTGACCGGGACGGACCCCCGCGGTACGAGCAGTACTTC; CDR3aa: CASIDRDGPPRYEQYF
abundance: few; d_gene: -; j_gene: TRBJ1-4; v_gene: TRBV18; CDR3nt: TGTGCCAGCTCACCTGGGATTGACGTAGGACGGGAAAAACTGTTTTTT; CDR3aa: CASSPGIDVGREKLFF
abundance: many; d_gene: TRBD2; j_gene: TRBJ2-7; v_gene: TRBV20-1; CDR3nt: TGCAGTGCCCCGGGACTAGCCTCTTACGAGCAGTACTTC; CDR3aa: CSAPGLASYEQYF
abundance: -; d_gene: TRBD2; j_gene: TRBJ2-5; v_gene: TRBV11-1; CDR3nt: TGTGCCAGCAGCCCGGGACTAGCGGGTGCCCAGTACTTC; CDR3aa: CASSPGLAGAQYF
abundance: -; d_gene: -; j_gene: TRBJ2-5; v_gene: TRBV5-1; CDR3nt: TGCGCCAGCCAACTCCGACAGCAAGAGACCCAGTACTTC; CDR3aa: CASQLRQQETQYF
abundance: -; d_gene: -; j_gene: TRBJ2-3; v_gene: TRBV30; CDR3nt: TGTGCCTGGAGCCAAAGGGGGCTAGCGGGCACAGATACGCAGTATTTT; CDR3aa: CAWSQRGLAGTDTQYF
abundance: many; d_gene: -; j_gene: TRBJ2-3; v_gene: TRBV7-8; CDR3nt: TGTGCCAGCAGTCCACACGAAGATACGCAGTATTTT; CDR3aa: CASSPHEDTQYF
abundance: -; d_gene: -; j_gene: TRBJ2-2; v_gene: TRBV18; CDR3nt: TGTGCCAGCTCTCAATCTACCGGGACCGGGGAGCTGTTTTTT; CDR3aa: CASSQSTGTGELFF
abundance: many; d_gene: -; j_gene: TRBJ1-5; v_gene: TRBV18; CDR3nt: TGTGCCAGCTCACAAGGTGACGCGCTTATCAATCAGCCCCAGCATTTT; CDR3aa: CASSQGDALINQPQHF
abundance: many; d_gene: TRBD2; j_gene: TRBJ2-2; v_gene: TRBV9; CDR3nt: TGTGCCAGCAGCGTCGGGACTAGCGGCACCGGGGAGCTGTTTTTT; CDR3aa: CASSVGTSGTGELFF
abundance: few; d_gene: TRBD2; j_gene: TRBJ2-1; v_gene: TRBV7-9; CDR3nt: TGTGCCAGCAGCGGGACTAGCGGGACCACCTACAATGAGCAGTTCTTC; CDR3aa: CASSGTSGTTYNEQFF
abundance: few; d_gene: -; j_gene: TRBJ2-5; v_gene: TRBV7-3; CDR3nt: TGTGCCAGCAGCTTAGGACCCCCGCCGGAGACCCAGTACTTC; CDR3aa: CASSLGPPPETQYF
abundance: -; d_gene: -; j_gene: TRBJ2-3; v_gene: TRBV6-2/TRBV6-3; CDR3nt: TGTGCCAGCAAAGATGTGGGAGACCTGGATACGCAGTATTTT; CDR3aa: CASKDVGDLDTQYF
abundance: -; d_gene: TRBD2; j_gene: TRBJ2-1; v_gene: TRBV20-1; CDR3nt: TGCAGTGCTAGAACCCCGGGACTAGCGGGAGTTAATGAGCAGTTCTTC; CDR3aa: CSARTPGLAGVNEQFF
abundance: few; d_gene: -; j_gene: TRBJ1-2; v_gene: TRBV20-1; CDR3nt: TGCAGTGCTAGAGATGGCCCAGTTGTACAGGGTCGCTACACCTTC; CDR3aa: CSARDGPVVQGRYTF
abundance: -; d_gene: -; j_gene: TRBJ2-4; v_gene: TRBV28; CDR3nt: TGTGCCAGCAGTTTAAAGGGACTCGCCGTGAGGGCCAAAAACATTCAGTACTTC; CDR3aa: CASSLKGLAVRAKNIQYF
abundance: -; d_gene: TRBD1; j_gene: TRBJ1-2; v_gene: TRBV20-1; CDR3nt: TGCAGTGCCATCTCTCGGGGACAGATGACTAACTATGGCTACACCTTC; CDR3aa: CSAISRGQMTNYGYTF
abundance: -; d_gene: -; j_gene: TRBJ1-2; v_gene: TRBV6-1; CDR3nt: TGTGCCAGCAGTCTGACAGGCGCCTATGGCTACACCTTC; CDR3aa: CASSLTGAYGYTF